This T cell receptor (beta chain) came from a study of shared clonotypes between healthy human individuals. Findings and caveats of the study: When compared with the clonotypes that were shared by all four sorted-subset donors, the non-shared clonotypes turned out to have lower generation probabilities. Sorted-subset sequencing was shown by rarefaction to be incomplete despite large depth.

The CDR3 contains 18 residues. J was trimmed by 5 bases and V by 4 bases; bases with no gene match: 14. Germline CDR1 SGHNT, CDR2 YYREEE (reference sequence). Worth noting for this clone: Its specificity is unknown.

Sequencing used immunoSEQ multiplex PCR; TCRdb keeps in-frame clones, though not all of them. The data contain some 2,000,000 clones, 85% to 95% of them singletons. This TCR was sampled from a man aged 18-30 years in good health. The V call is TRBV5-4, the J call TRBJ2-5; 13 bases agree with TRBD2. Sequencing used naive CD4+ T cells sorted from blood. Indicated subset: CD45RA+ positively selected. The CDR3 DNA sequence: TGTGCCAGCAGCCCGGCGACTAGCGGGAGGCAGTTAGGGGAGACCCAGTACTTC. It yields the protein CASSPATSGRQLGETQYF.